Listed below are T cell receptor beta chains from one sample, sequenced in a study of cytomegalovirus exposure and HLA in healthy donors. Clones were sequenced by immunoSEQ multiplex PCR, and TCRdb holds only the in-frame ones, with some missing. The sample contains about 170,000 clones, roughly 85% of which appear only once. The sequencing sample was made of PBMCs. All receptors come from a man in his thirties or forties in good health and CMV-seropositive. Each CDR3 is given with its conserved first and last residue. The order of the fields is clone size, V gene, D gene, J gene, CDR3 protein, CDR3 DNA. D genes are given only for firm matches. Size is omitted from some rows. Given values are once, few, many or a class for expanded clones.

.	TRBV19	.	TRBJ2-5	CASSSTTGGTQYF	TGTGCCAGTAGTAGTACAACTGGCGGGACCCAGTACTTC
.	TRBV18	TRBD1	TRBJ1-2	CASSSQATGSAYGYTF	TGTGCCAGCTCATCCCAGGCGACAGGGTCGGCGTATGGCTACACCTTC
.	TRBV6-6	TRBD2	TRBJ2-5	CASSSGRAGETQYF	TGTGCCAGCAGTAGCGGGAGGGCCGGAGAGACCCAGTACTTC
.	TRBV6-5	TRBD1	TRBJ2-2	CASNPGTGDTGELFF	TGTGCCAGCAACCCCGGGACAGGGGACACCGGGGAGCTGTTTTTT
once	TRBV27	.	TRBJ2-1	CASSSSHRSSYNEQFF	TGTGCCAGCAGTTCAAGCCATAGGAGCTCCTACAATGAGCAGTTCTTC
.	TRBV9	TRBD2	TRBJ2-1	CASSVTSGSHEQFF	TGTGCCAGCAGCGTTACTAGCGGGAGTCATGAGCAGTTCTTC
.	TRBV11-2	TRBD2	TRBJ2-1	CASSSRTSGKSYNEQFF	TGTGCCAGCAGCTCCCGGACTAGCGGGAAGAGTTACAATGAGCAGTTCTTC
.	TRBV9	.	TRBJ1-1	CASSVAGNTEAFF	TGTGCCAGCAGCGTAGCGGGGAACACTGAAGCTTTCTTT
.	TRBV6-5	TRBD1	TRBJ1-6	CASRQGAHSPLHF	TGTGCCAGCAGGCAGGGGGCGCATTCACCCCTCCACTTT
.	TRBV4-3	.	TRBJ2-1	CASSQESSGGNEQFF	TGCGCCAGCAGCCAAGAGTCCTCCGGGGGCAATGAGCAGTTCTTC
.	TRBV9	TRBD2	TRBJ2-3	CASSVTSGSTDTQYF	TGTGCCAGCAGCGTAACTAGCGGCAGCACAGATACGCAGTATTTT
.	TRBV7-6	TRBD2	TRBJ2-2	CASSGGGLAGDLRELFF	TGTGCCAGCAGCGGGGGGGGTCTAGCGGGAGATCTCCGGGAGCTGTTTTTT
.	TRBV5-6	.	TRBJ2-1	CASSRLLADYNEQFF	TGTGCCAGCAGCCGATTATTAGCTGACTACAATGAGCAGTTCTTC
.	TRBV5-1	.	TRBJ2-5	CASSLGWRETQYF	TGCGCCAGCAGCTTGGGCTGGCGGGAGACCCAGTACTTC
.	TRBV7-6	TRBD2	TRBJ2-1	CASSSGTSGVYNEQFF	TGTGCCAGCAGCTCGGGGACTAGCGGGGTTTACAATGAGCAGTTCTTC
.	TRBV9	TRBD2	TRBJ2-3	CASSLRGTGTSGRATDTQYF	TGTGCCAGCAGCCTACGTGGCACCGGGACTAGCGGGAGGGCAACAGATACGCAGTATTTT
.	TRBV9	.	TRBJ2-3	CASSVGGSTDTQYF	TGTGCCAGCAGCGTCGGCGGGAGCACAGATACGCAGTATTTT
.	TRBV6-5	TRBD1	TRBJ1-2	CASSRTGTVNYGYTF	TGTGCCAGCAGCAGAACCGGGACAGTCAACTATGGCTACACCTTC
.	TRBV2	TRBD1	TRBJ2-4	CASGGDRGNIQYF	TGTGCCAGCGGCGGAGACAGGGGAAACATTCAGTACTTC
.	TRBV7-2	.	TRBJ2-5	CASSFTREETQYF	TGTGCCAGCAGCTTTACTAGAGAAGAGACCCAGTACTTC
.	TRBV13	TRBD1	TRBJ2-3	CASSLGQGASTDTQYF	TGTGCCAGCAGCTTAGGTCAGGGGGCGAGCACAGATACGCAGTATTTT
.	TRBV18	.	TRBJ1-2	CASSPSGVQGYTF	TGTGCCAGCTCACCATCAGGGGTTCAGGGCTACACCTTC
.	TRBV11-3	.	TRBJ2-7	CASSFPGGAQYEQYF	TGTGCCAGCAGCTTTCCCGGGGGTGCGCAGTACGAGCAGTACTTC
once	TRBV7-2	.	TRBJ1-2	CASSAYLTDDYGYTF	TGTGCCAGCAGCGCATATCTGACAGACGACTATGGCTACACCTTC
.	TRBV4-2	.	TRBJ2-5	CASSQEGLGWAKETQYF	TGTGCCAGCAGCCAAGAGGGTTTGGGTTGGGCAAAAGAGACCCAGTACTTC
.	TRBV10-3	.	TRBJ1-2	CAASPGQGYGYTF	TGTGCCGCGAGCCCGGGCCAGGGGTATGGCTACACCTTC
once	TRBV5-1	.	TRBJ1-4	CASSLAGSETNEKLFF	TGCGCCAGCAGCTTGGCCGGGTCGGAAACTAATGAAAAACTGTTTTTT
.	TRBV27	.	TRBJ1-5	CASSEGPRISNQPQHF	TGTGCCAGCAGTGAAGGTCCCAGGATTAGCAATCAGCCCCAGCATTTT
.	TRBV19	TRBD2	TRBJ2-3	CASSTSGLGADTQYF	TGTGCCAGTAGTACCTCGGGACTAGGTGCAGATACGCAGTATTTT
.	TRBV21-1	.	TRBJ2-7	CASSKQRATHPSYEQYF	TGTGCCAGCAGCAAGCAGAGGGCCACCCACCCGTCCTACGAGCAGTACTTC
.	TRBV5-4	TRBD2	TRBJ2-1	CASSLKGGGEQFF	TGTGCCAGCAGCCTCAAGGGCGGGGGTGAGCAGTTCTTC
.	TRBV4-3	.	TRBJ2-1	CASSQETGWPGQFF	TGCGCCAGCAGCCAAGAAACCGGCTGGCCGGGGCAGTTCTTC
.	TRBV15	.	TRBJ2-7	CATSRAPGLTYEQYF	TGTGCCACCAGCAGAGCCCCCGGACTCACATACGAGCAGTACTTC
.	TRBV4-1	TRBD1	TRBJ1-3	CASSQNLHRGAGNTIYF	TGCGCCAGCAGCCAAAATCTCCACAGGGGGGCGGGAAACACCATATATTTT
.	TRBV7-3	TRBD2	TRBJ2-1	CASSPIAGAYNEQFF	TGTGCCAGCAGCCCAATAGCGGGAGCCTACAATGAGCAGTTCTTC
.	TRBV4-1	.	TRBJ2-1	CASSRVERGSYNEQFF	TGCGCCAGCAGCCGAGTCGAACGGGGCTCCTACAATGAGCAGTTCTTC
.	TRBV19	.	TRBJ1-2	CASSPDTYGYTF	TGTGCCAGTAGTCCGGACACCTATGGCTACACCTTC
.	TRBV29-1	TRBD1	TRBJ2-5	CSVQGAGETQYF	TGCAGCGTCCAGGGGGCTGGGGAGACCCAGTACTTC
.	TRBV1	.	TRBJ2-1	CTSSWELAEPYNEQFF	TGCACCAGCAGCTGGGAACTAGCGGAGCCCTACAATGAGCAGTTCTTC
few	TRBV5-1	.	TRBJ2-2	CASRVEAVSGELFF	TGCGCCAGCAGGGTAGAGGCAGTATCCGGGGAGCTGTTTTTT
.	TRBV13	TRBD2	TRBJ2-2	CASSPGLAGEHTGELFF	TGTGCCAGCAGCCCGGGACTAGCGGGAGAGCACACCGGGGAGCTGTTTTTT